This T cell receptor beta chain stems from a study of cytomegalovirus exposure and HLA in healthy donors. General study findings and limits: Immune exposure information available was restricted to CMV serostatus.

V lost 7 bases and J 4 bases, leaving 17 bases between the germline ends. The CDR3 has 14 residues. The germline V gene has CDR1 MDHEN and CDR2 SYDVKM. The PCR contained 60 Vbeta and 13 Jbeta primers. Data came from immunoSEQ multiplex PCR; TCRdb stores just in-frame clones and leaves some out. In the table there are 70,000 to 85,000 clones, 70% to 80% of which are singletons. Note on this clone: The antigen is unknown.

This TCR came from a man aged 35 to 55 in good health and CMV-seropositive. The chain couples TRBV28 to TRBJ2-7; tentative D call: TRBD1 (7 bases). Sequenced input: PBMCs. The CDR3 loop reads CASTPQGGWYEQYF. As DNA, the CDR3 is TGTGCCAGCACCCCCCAGGGGGGTTGGTACGAGCAGTACTTC.